This T cell receptor beta chain was sequenced during a study of cytomegalovirus exposure and HLA in healthy donors. This CDR3 comprises 13 residues. Germline lookup yields CDR1 SGDLS and CDR2 YYNGEE. The V end was cut by 0 bases, the J end by 5 bases, with 8 bases between. The method was immunoSEQ multiplex PCR; TCRdb's version includes in-frame clones alone and lacks a portion of them. The repertoire includes approximately 200,000 clones, about 93% of them detected once, and more than 1% sits in the top ten. This chain links TRBV9 with TRBJ1-2; D unclear. The sequencing input was PBMCs. The sequence derives from a woman between 18 and 29 years old in good health and CMV-seronegative. The CDR3 nucleotides are TGTGCCAGCAGCGTAGAACTTAGATATGGCTACACCTTC. Its translation: CASSVELRYGYTF. The full variable domain, its missing parts supplied by reference TRBV9 and TRBJ1-2, is DSGVTQTPKHLITATGQRVTLRCSPRSGDLSVYWYQQSLDQGLQFLIQYYNGEERAKGNILERFSAQQFPDLHSELNLSSLELGDSALYFCASSVELRYGYTFGSGTRLTVV.